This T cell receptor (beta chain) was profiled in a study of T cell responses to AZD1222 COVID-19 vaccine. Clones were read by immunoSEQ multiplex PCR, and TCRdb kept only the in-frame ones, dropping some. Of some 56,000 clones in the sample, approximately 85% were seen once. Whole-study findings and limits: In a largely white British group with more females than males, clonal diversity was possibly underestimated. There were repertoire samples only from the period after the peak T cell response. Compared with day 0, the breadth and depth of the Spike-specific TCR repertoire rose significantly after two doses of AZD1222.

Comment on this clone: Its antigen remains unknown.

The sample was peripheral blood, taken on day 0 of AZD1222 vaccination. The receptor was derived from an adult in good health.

CDR3 residues: CASSIGFRDSASGNTIYF. In DNA, the CDR3 is TGTGCCAGTAGTATCGGTTTCCGGGACAGCGCCTCTGGAAACACCATATATTTT. The chain couples TRBV19 to TRBJ1-3; 7 nucleotides align to TRBD1. CDR3 length: 18 amino acids. Germline V lookup: CDR1 LNHDA, CDR2 SQIVND (reference sequence). Trimming at V came to 3 bases and at J to 0 bases, leaving 11 bases not matched to a gene.